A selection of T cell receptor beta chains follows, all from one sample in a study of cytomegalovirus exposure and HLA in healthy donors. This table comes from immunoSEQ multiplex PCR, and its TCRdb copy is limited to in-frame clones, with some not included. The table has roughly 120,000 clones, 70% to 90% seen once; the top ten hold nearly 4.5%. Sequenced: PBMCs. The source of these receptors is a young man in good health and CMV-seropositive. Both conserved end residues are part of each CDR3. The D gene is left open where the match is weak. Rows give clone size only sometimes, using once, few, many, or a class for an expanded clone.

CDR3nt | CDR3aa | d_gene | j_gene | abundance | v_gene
TGTGCCAGCAGCGCCGTTAGAGGAGTGGCCGGGGAGCTGTTTTTT | CASSAVRGVAGELFF | - | TRBJ2-2 | - | TRBV5-6
TGTGCCAGCAGCTTCCAGCGGGGGTCTTACAATGAGCAGTTCTTC | CASSFQRGSYNEQFF | TRBD2 | TRBJ2-1 | once | TRBV7-2
TGTGCCAGCAGCCGAGGGACAGGGTTTAACACTGAAGCTTTCTTT | CASSRGTGFNTEAFF | TRBD1 | TRBJ1-1 | - | TRBV14
TGCAGCGTAACATCCGGGACAGGGACGAATGAGCAGTTCTTC | CSVTSGTGTNEQFF | TRBD1 | TRBJ2-1 | - | TRBV29-1
TGTGCCAGCAGCACCCAGCGGGGGGGGAGGGATACGCAGTATTTT | CASSTQRGGRDTQYF | TRBD2 | TRBJ2-3 | once | TRBV5-4
TGCGCCAGCAGCTCTCCACAGGGGAGCACTGAAGCTTTCTTT | CASSSPQGSTEAFF | TRBD1 | TRBJ1-1 | - | TRBV5-1
TGCGCCAGCAGCTTGAGCGTCGTCGGGTCACCCCTCCACTTT | CASSLSVVGSPLHF | - | TRBJ1-6 | - | TRBV5-1
TGCGCCAGCAGCCCGGACAGGGTTCAGGATGGCTACACCTTC | CASSPDRVQDGYTF | TRBD1 | TRBJ1-2 | - | TRBV5-1
TGTGCCAGCAGCCAGAGCGGGGGGCCAACCTACGAGCAGTACTTC | CASSQSGGPTYEQYF | TRBD2 | TRBJ2-7 | - | TRBV28
TGTGCCAGCAGCTCGACAGGGAGAGGTGGCTACACCTTC | CASSSTGRGGYTF | TRBD1 | TRBJ1-2 | - | TRBV7-8
TGCGCCAGCAGCCCCACCCCTAGCGGGGGACGAGATACGCAGTATTTT | CASSPTPSGGRDTQYF | TRBD2 | TRBJ2-3 | - | TRBV4-1
TGTGCCAGCAGTGCCCCAGCGGGGACCCTGGGGGCAACTAATGAAAAACTGTTTTTT | CASSAPAGTLGATNEKLFF | - | TRBJ1-4 | - | TRBV2
TGTGCCAGCAGCTTTGGGCCGGAGAACACTGAAGCTTTCTTT | CASSFGPENTEAFF | - | TRBJ1-1 | - | TRBV4-2
TGTGCCAGCAGCCCGACTAGCCTGGAGCAGACCCAGTACTTC | CASSPTSLEQTQYF | TRBD2 | TRBJ2-5 | - | TRBV5-4
TGTGCCAGTCTCGAAACAGGGGATGAAGCTTTCTTT | CASLETGDEAFF | TRBD1 | TRBJ1-1 | - | TRBV19
TGTGCCAGCAGGAGGACTGGGCGAGATGAGCAGTTCTTC | CASRRTGRDEQFF | - | TRBJ2-1 | - | TRBV6-6
TGTGCCAGCAGTTTAAATGCGGGGGTATTCACAGATACGCAGTATTTT | CASSLNAGVFTDTQYF | TRBD2 | TRBJ2-3 | - | TRBV28
TGTGCCAGCAGCTTAGTGGGTAGCGGTCCTAGCACAGATACGCAGTATTTT | CASSLVGSGPSTDTQYF | - | TRBJ2-3 | - | TRBV7-2
TGTGCCAGCTCATCCACAGGAAGCTCTGGAAACACCATATATTTT | CASSSTGSSGNTIYF | - | TRBJ1-3 | - | TRBV18
TGCGCCAGCAGCCCCCTATCTCAACAAGAGACCCAGTACTTC | CASSPLSQQETQYF | - | TRBJ2-5 | - | TRBV5-1
TGTGCCAGCAGCGTGGGTAAGGGGCTACACTACAATGAGCAGTTCTTC | CASSVGKGLHYNEQFF | - | TRBJ2-1 | - | TRBV9
TGCGCCAGCAGCCTTGGGACTAGCGGGGAGGATACGCAGTATTTT | CASSLGTSGEDTQYF | TRBD2 | TRBJ2-3 | - | TRBV5-1
TGTGCCTGGAGTGACTTGTGGGGCTCCTTGAACACTGAAGCTTTCTTT | CAWSDLWGSLNTEAFF | - | TRBJ1-1 | - | TRBV30
TGTGCCTGGAGTGTACAAAGCGGGGGGGCGCAGTATTTT | CAWSVQSGGAQYF | TRBD2 | TRBJ2-3 | once | TRBV30
TGTGCCAGCAGTAGCCTCGGGGAGATCTATGGCTACACCTTC | CASSSLGEIYGYTF | - | TRBJ1-2 | - | TRBV28
TGTGCTCTGATGATGAGCTCCTATAATTCACCCCTCCACTTT | CALMMSSYNSPLHF | - | TRBJ1-6 | few | TRBV30
TGTGCCAGCAGCGTAGAAGGTGGGGGGGCTTCAGATACGCAGTATTTT | CASSVEGGGASDTQYF | - | TRBJ2-3 | - | TRBV9
TGTGCCAGCAGCCAGGTGGAGAGTACAGGTGGCTACACCTTC | CASSQVESTGGYTF | - | TRBJ1-2 | - | TRBV4-2
TGCGCCAGCAGCCAAGACAGGGGTGAGCAGTTCTTC | CASSQDRGEQFF | TRBD1 | TRBJ2-1 | - | TRBV5-1
TGTGCCAGCAGTGAAGAGAACAGGGCCTACGAGCAGTACTTC | CASSEENRAYEQYF | - | TRBJ2-7 | - | TRBV2
TGTGCCGCACAGGGGGCGGCGGCTGGAAGCAATCAGCCCCAGCATTTT | CAAQGAAAGSNQPQHF | TRBD1 | TRBJ1-5 | - | TRBV28
TGTGCCAGTAGCAATCGCCCGGGGACAGGGATTCGGGGCTACACCTTC | CASSNRPGTGIRGYTF | TRBD1 | TRBJ1-2 | - | TRBV19
TGTGCCAGCTCACTACAGGGGTTAGCCTCCTCTGTAAATTCACCCCTCCACTTT | CASSLQGLASSVNSPLHF | TRBD1 | TRBJ1-6 | - | TRBV18
TGTGCCAGCAGTTTAATGGGCGGGCTTCGGACTGAAGCTTTCTTT | CASSLMGGLRTEAFF | - | TRBJ1-1 | - | TRBV27
TGTGCCAGCTCTTCCAAGCCGAGGGGGAGCTACGAGCAGTACTTC | CASSSKPRGSYEQYF | - | TRBJ2-7 | once | TRBV6-5
TGTGCCAGCAGTTACTCCTACAGGGGGTCCTACGAGCAGTACTTC | CASSYSYRGSYEQYF | TRBD1 | TRBJ2-7 | - | TRBV6-5
TGTGCCAGCAGCTTGGAGGGGGAGCCAGATACGCAGTATTTT | CASSLEGEPDTQYF | - | TRBJ2-3 | - | TRBV5-4
TGTGCCAGCAGCACAGGGTATTACTCCGAAAAACTGTTTTTT | CASSTGYYSEKLFF | - | TRBJ1-4 | few | TRBV2
TGTGCCAGCTCACCACCATCAGGGATGGGCAATGAGCAGTTCTTC | CASSPPSGMGNEQFF | - | TRBJ2-1 | - | TRBV18
TGTGCCAGCAGTTACTCGGGGGGGAGACCCCTCCACTTT | CASSYSGGRPLHF | - | TRBJ1-6 | - | TRBV6-5
TGTGCCTGGGACAGGGCCGCTGAAGCTTTCTTT | CAWDRAAEAFF | TRBD1 | TRBJ1-1 | - | TRBV30
TGTGCCACCAAGAAGGGAGGGGATTCACCCCTCCACTTT | CATKKGGDSPLHF | - | TRBJ1-6 | - | TRBV15